This TCR beta chain stems from a study of T-cell reconstitution after alpha-beta-depleted transplantation in children. From germline, CDR1 is SEHNR and CDR2 FQNEAQ (reference sequence). There are 13 residues in the CDR3. Trimming pared 5 bases from V and 0 bases from J, leaving 7 bases between. The TCRbeta library was prepared with unique molecular identifiers. TCRdb itself ran the PCR reads through MiXCR, one entry per CDR3 protein. The sample has fewer than 250,000 distinct CDR3 sequences, 6.5% to 10% seen once. In this sample, this clonotype turned up many times. The receptor comes from a male patient aged 10-17 years who had a stem cell transplant for acute lymphoblastic leukemia, so the T cells may come from the graft donor. The genes are TRBV7-9 and TRBJ1-2; no definite D call. Sequenced here: PBMCs, mostly from graft donor cells, sampled 180 days after TCRalphabeta/CD19-depleted stem cell transplant. CDR3 sequence (DNA): TGTGCCAGCAGCGAGACCCCTAACTATGGCTACACCTTC. This sequence encodes CASSETPNYGYTF.